Listed here are 7 T cell receptor beta chains from one sample, sequenced in a study of T cells in Graves' hyperthyroidism and ophthalmopathy. The source material, RNA transcripts, was used to amplify TCR beta CDR3 regions. The TCR CDR3 first-round RT-PCR relied on the HTBI primer set. TCRdb fed the multiplex PCR reads into MiXCR, producing one record per CDR3 protein. This repertoire shows roughly 700,000 distinct CDR3 sequences, 12% to 15% found once; its top ten account for 10%. The sequenced material came from blood. These receptors were taken from a woman under 30 with Graves' hyperthyroidism.

The sample holds many counts of this clonotype. The V call is TRBV6-2 or TRBV6-3, the J call TRBJ1-5, with 7 bases identical to TRBD1. From germline, CDR1 is MNHEY and CDR2 SVGEGT. The CDR3 length is 18 residues. The V segment lost 2 bases and the J segment 4 bases; nucleotides outside the gene matches: 14. The CDR3 is CASSYTPPGQRRNQPQHF. CDR3 sequence (DNA): TGTGCCAGCAGTTACACCCCCCCGGGACAGCGGCGGAATCAGCCCCAGCATTTT.

The table lists this clonotype with many counts. This chain uses TRBV3-1 with TRBJ2-7; TRBD1 might be the D (8 bases). The CDR3 sequence is 13 residues long. V was trimmed by 4 bases and J by 9 bases, leaving 16 bases between them. Germline CDR1 is LGHDT and CDR2 is YNNKEL (reference sequence). The CDR3: CASSPRQGRGQYF. CDR3 nucleotide sequence: TGTGCCAGCAGCCCCCGACAGGGGAGGGGGCAGTACTTC.

The chain employs TRBV6-1 and TRBJ2-7; no reliable D call. The V end lost 7 bases, the J end lost 2 bases, and 9 bases lay between the germline ends. CDR3 length equals 12 residues. CDR1 and CDR2 (germline): MNHNS, SASEGT. CDR3 DNA sequence: TGTGCCAGCAAGTCACCAACCTACGAGCAGTACTTC. Encoded protein: CASKSPTYEQYF.

This clonotype was observed a few times. The chain couples TRBV4-1 to TRBJ2-7; possible D gene TRBD2, 5 bases. Trimming left V 1 base short and J 3 bases short, with 16 bases between. CDR1 is MGHRA, CDR2 YSYEKL, per germline. The CDR3 runs to 16 residues. CDR3 residues: CASSQVKDSSFYEQYF. Written as DNA, the CDR3 is TGCGCCAGCAGCCAAGTAAAGGACTCGTCCTTCTACGAGCAGTACTTC.

The rearrangement links TRBV4-2 to TRBJ2-1; D unclear. Germline V gene lookup returns CDR1 LGHNA and CDR2 YNFKEQ. V was clipped by 2 bases and J by 6 bases, with 23 bases between them. CDR3 length: 18 amino acids. The CDR3, as DNA: TGTGCCAGCAGCCAAAAAGAAAAAGACCGGACCCTCCGCAATGAGCAGTTCTTC. Its protein is CASSQKEKDRTLRNEQFF.

There are many counts of this clonotype. This chain connects TRBV6-2 or TRBV6-3 to TRBJ2-7, with TRBD2 matching 7 bases. In germline, CDR1 is MNHEY, CDR2 SVGEGT. The CDR3 length is 16 residues. J gave up 0 bases and V 6 bases, and 11 bases lay outside the gene matches. The CDR3 DNA reads TGTGCCAGCAGCCATAGGACTAGGAGGAGCTCCTACGAGCAGTACTTC. Its protein is CASSHRTRRSSYEQYF.

In regard to this clonotype: At one end the junction does not follow the germline gene, possibly because of a read error. The chain uses TRBV4-1 and TRBJ2-1; 8 bases fit TRBD2. Germline V gene lookup returns CDR1 MGHRA and CDR2 YSYEKL. The CDR3 is made up of 15 amino acids. The CDR3 bases are TGCACCAGCAGCCAAGTGCCGGGAGCGGGGGATGAGCAGTTCTTC. It is translated as CTSSQVPGAGDEQFF.